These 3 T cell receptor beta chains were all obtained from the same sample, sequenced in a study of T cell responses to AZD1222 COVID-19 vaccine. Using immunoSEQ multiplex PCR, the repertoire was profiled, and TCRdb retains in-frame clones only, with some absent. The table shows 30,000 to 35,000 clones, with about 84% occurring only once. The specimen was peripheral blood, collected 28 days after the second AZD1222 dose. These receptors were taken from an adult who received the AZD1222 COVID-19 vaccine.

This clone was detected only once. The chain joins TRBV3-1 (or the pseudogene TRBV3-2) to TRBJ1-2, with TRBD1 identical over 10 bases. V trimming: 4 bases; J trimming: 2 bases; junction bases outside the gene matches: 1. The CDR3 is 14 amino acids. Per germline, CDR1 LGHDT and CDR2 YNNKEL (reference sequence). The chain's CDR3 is CASSRQGANYGYTF. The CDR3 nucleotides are TGTGCCAGCAGCCGACAGGGGGCGAACTATGGCTACACCTTC.

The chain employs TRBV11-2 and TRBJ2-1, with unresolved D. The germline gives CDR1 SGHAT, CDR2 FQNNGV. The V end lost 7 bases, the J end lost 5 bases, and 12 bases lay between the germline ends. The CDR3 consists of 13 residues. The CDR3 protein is CASILTGNNEQFF. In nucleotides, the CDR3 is TGTGCCAGCATCCTAACTGGAAACAATGAGCAGTTCTTC.

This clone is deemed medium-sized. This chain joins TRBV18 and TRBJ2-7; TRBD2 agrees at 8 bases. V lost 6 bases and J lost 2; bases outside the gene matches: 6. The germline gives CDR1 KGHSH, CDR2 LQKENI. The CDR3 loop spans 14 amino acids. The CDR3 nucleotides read TGTGCCAGCTCGCCAACTAGCGGCCCCTACGAGCAGTACGTC. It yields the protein CASSPTSGPYEQYV.